This T cell receptor (beta chain) was sequenced during a study of T cells in Graves' hyperthyroidism and ophthalmopathy. Study results and caveats: The model predicted ophthalmopathy a median around 6.5 months before onset.

This clonotype was picked up many times. Its antigen remains unknown. Stability of Graves' hyperthyroidism was defined as absent ophthalmopathy progression within 18 months. These patients, aged 18 to 65, had recently diagnosed hyperthyroidism lasting under 2 months. Patients were excluded because of uncontrolled infection, other autoimmune disease, pregnancy or lactation. RNA transcripts were the template for amplifying TCR beta CDR3 regions. TCR CDR3 underwent first-round RT-PCR with the HTBI primer set. Via MiXCR, TCRdb re-called the multiplex PCR reads, giving one row per CDR3 protein. Of about 350,000 distinct CDR3 sequences in the sample, approximately 14% are singletons; the top ten hold 20% to 25%. Material for sequencing was blood. This clonotype was obtained from a woman aged 25 to 45 with Graves' hyperthyroidism.

CDR3 sequence reads: CASSDQKRELGDTQYF. CDR3 coding DNA: TGCGCCAGCAGTGATCAGAAGCGGGAGTTAGGAGATACGCAGTATTTT. The chain combines TRBV10-2 with TRBJ2-3, with TRBD2 identical over 8 bases. The germline V gene has CDR1 WSHSY and CDR2 SAAADI. Unmatched junction bases numbered 10, after V lost 3 bases and J lost 5 bases. CDR3 length equals 16 residues.